A single sample is the source of the 26 T cell receptor beta chains below, sequenced in a study of T cell changes during pregnancy in multiple sclerosis. Using immunoSEQ multiplex PCR, the repertoire was profiled, and TCRdb retains in-frame clones only, with some absent. The top ten clones hold about 6.3% of a sample with roughly 36,000 clones, 91% of them seen once. Specimen: CD8+ T cells from peripheral blood mononuclear cells, collected in the second trimester of pregnancy. The receptors were gathered from a female donor with multiple sclerosis, enrolled in a pregnancy study.

The chain couples TRBV27 to TRBJ1-1; D is possibly TRBD1 (6 bases). Deletions cut 5 bases from V and 4 bases from J, with 14 bases between. The V gene's germline CDR1 is MNHEY and CDR2 SMNVEV (reference sequence). The CDR3 spans 14 residues. This CDR3 is CASSVTGRFTEAFF. The DNA of the CDR3 is TGTGCCAGCAGTGTTACAGGGCGATTCACTGAAGCTTTCTTT.

V gene TRBV29-1 combines with J gene TRBJ2-5, with D perhaps TRBD2 (5 bases). The CDR3 runs 12 residues. CDR1 is SQVTM and CDR2 is ANQGSEA in the germline V gene. The V end was cut by 4 bases, the J end by 1 base, with 7 bases between. CDR3 bases: TGCAGCGTTGTGGCGGGCCAAGAGACCCAGTACTTC. This translates into CSVVAGQETQYF. Together with reference TRBV29-1 and TRBJ2-5, the CDR3 gives the full variable domain: SAVISQKPSRDICQRGTSLTIQCQVDSQVTMMFWYRQQPGQSLTLIATANQGSEATYESGFVIDKFPISRPNLTFSTLTVSNMSPEDSSIYLCSVVAGQETQYFGPGTRLLVL.

The chain joins TRBV5-5 to TRBJ2-2; the D gene is possibly TRBD2 (6 bases). Germline assignment: CDR1 SGHKS and CDR2 YYEKEE (reference sequence). Trimming cost V 4 bases and J 8 bases, with 15 bases left between them. The CDR3 has 14 residues. CDR3 loop: CASSPPDRGGELFF. The CDR3 DNA sequence: TGTGCCAGCAGCCCGCCCGACCGGGGGGGGGAGCTGTTTTTT.

This clone has only one observation. V gene TRBV4-2 combines with J gene TRBJ2-5; 10 positions match TRBD2. The CDR3 totals 15 residues. Germline V gene data show CDR1 as LGHNA and CDR2 as YNFKEQ. The J segment lost 5 bases and the V segment lost 2 bases, leaving 5 bases of the junction unmatched. Written as DNA, the CDR3 is TGTGCCAGCAGCCAAACTAGCGGGAATGACGAGACCCAGTACTTC. This encodes CASSQTSGNDETQYF.

This sequence joins TRBV6-5 and TRBJ2-1; D is perhaps TRBD2 (6 bases). Looked up from germline, CDR1 is MNHEY and CDR2 is SVGAGI. Trimming removed 4 bases from V and 0 bases from J, with 13 bases in between. The CDR3 loop spans 16 amino acids. The CDR3 is CASSSERVSSYNEQFF. The DNA for the CDR3 is TGTGCCAGCAGTTCCGAGCGGGTTAGCTCCTACAATGAGCAGTTCTTC.

This chain links TRBV7-9 with TRBJ1-2; 7 nucleotides align to TRBD1. The CDR3 has 15 residues. Germline lookup yields CDR1 SEHNR and CDR2 FQNEAQ (reference sequence). Trimming removed 3 bases from V and 8 bases from J; junction bases left unmatched: 12. CDR3: CASSFDRARNQGYTF. Here the CDR3 DNA reads TGTGCCAGCAGCTTCGACAGGGCCAGAAATCAGGGCTACACCTTC. The full variable domain, with the rest looked up from reference TRBV7-9 and TRBJ1-2, is DTGVSQNPRHKITKRGQNVTFRCDPISEHNRLYWYRQTLGQGPEFLTYFQNEAQLEKSRLLSDRFSAERPKGSFSTLEIQRTEQGDSAMYLCASSFDRARNQGYTFGSGTRLTVV.

The V call is TRBV13, the J call TRBJ2-7; 15 nucleotides agree with TRBD2. Germline V CDR1 and CDR2: PRHDT, FYEKMQ (reference sequence). V was clipped by 3 bases and J by 0 bases; unmatched bases: 9. The CDR3 has 19 residues. CDR3 bases: TGTGCCAGCAGCTTCAAATCGGGGACTAGCGGGGGGATCTCCTACGAGCAGTACTTC. Protein sequence: CASSFKSGTSGGISYEQYF.

V usage is TRBV4-1 and J usage is TRBJ1-2; a weak D match, TRBD1 (6 bases). The V and J ends lost 0 bases and 8 bases respectively, with 10 bases between them. The length of the CDR3 is 13 residues. In germline, CDR1 is MGHRA, CDR2 YSYEKL. The DNA for the CDR3 is TGCGCCAGCAGCCAAGATCCAGGGGACGGCTACACCTTC. Its protein product is CASSQDPGDGYTF.

The chain joins TRBV5-6 to TRBJ2-5; 8 positions agree with TRBD1. Judging by the DNA end, TRBJ2-7 fits better; the J call may be wrong. The CDR3 is 15 amino acids. Germline CDR1 and CDR2: SGHDT and YYEEEE. The CDR3 DNA is TGTGCCAGCAGCTTGAGGGGGACAGGTCCCTACGAGCAGTACTTC. Protein product: CASSLRGTGPYEQYF.

The chain employs TRBV11-2 and TRBJ2-3, with 10 bases that match TRBD2. Germline-derived CDR1 and CDR2 are SGHAT and FQNNGV. The V and J ends lost 7 bases and 6 bases, in that order; junction bases with no gene match: 10. The CDR3 has 15 residues. The CDR3 protein is CASTPSSGRVDTQYF. CDR3 nucleotides: TGTGCCAGCACCCCATCTAGCGGGAGAGTGGATACGCAGTATTTT.

The gene calls are TRBV4-3 and TRBJ1-5; TRBD1 is a possible D gene (6 bases). CDR1 is LGHNA, CDR2 YSLEER, per germline. The V gene lost 2 bases and the J gene lost 2 bases, with 10 bases spanning the gap. The CDR3 runs 15 residues. Here the CDR3 DNA reads TGCGCCAGCAGCCAATTCCGACAGGGCAATCAGCCCCAGCATTTT. As protein: CASSQFRQGNQPQHF.

This clone was detected once. The rearrangement joins TRBV2 to TRBJ2-5, with 7 bases that match TRBD1. V shed 7 bases, J shed 7 bases, and the junction held 15 bases outside the gene matches. Germline CDR1 and CDR2: SNHLY and FYNNEI. This CDR3 has 15 residues. CDR3: CASNTGARSGGTQYF. The CDR3 nucleotides read TGTGCCAGCAACACAGGGGCCCGATCTGGGGGGACCCAGTACTTC.

This sequence joins TRBV7-2 and TRBJ2-7; D remains unclear. There are 14 residues in the CDR3. V lost 5 bases, J lost 0 bases, and 11 bases lay in between. Germline-derived CDR1 and CDR2 are SGHTA and FQGNSA. The CDR3 coding sequence is TGTGCCAGCAGCCGCGTTCCGAGCTCCTACGAGCAGTACTTC. Translating it yields CASSRVPSSYEQYF.

This chain links TRBV5-6 with TRBJ2-7; D gene ambiguous. Between the trimmed V and J ends, which lost 3 bases and 3 bases, there was a span of 4 bases. The germline gives CDR1 SGHDT, CDR2 YYEEEE. This CDR3 is built from 11 residues. In nucleotides, the CDR3 is TGTGCCAGCAGCTCAAACTACGAGCAGTACTTC. Protein sequence: CASSSNYEQYF.

The V and J genes are TRBV9 and TRBJ2-7, with 7 bases identical to TRBD1. The CDR3 is 15 amino acids. V gave up 2 bases and J gave up 2 bases; unmatched junction bases: 7. The germline V gene has CDR1 SGDLS and CDR2 YYNGEE. DNA of the CDR3: TGTGCCAGCAGCGTCAGCCGGGACAGTCCCTACGAGCAGTACTTC. This encodes CASSVSRDSPYEQYF. The full variable domain, with the rest looked up from reference TRBV9 and TRBJ2-7, is DSGVTQTPKHLITATGQRVTLRCSPRSGDLSVYWYQQSLDQGLQFLIQYYNGEERAKGNILERFSAQQFPDLHSELNLSSLELGDSALYFCASSVSRDSPYEQYFGPGTRLTVT.

The chain couples TRBV5-4 to TRBJ2-7, with D perhaps TRBD1 (6 bases). Per germline, CDR1 SGHNT and CDR2 YYREEE (reference sequence). Between the trimmed V and J ends, which lost 4 bases and 5 bases, there was a span of 10 bases. The CDR3 covers 12 residues. Here the CDR3 DNA reads TGTGCCAGCAGCCCAGGGGTAGACGAGCAGTACTTC. Translated: CASSPGVDEQYF.

In this sample, this clone turned up once. The gene calls are TRBV6-5 and TRBJ2-7; weak D call: TRBD2 (5 bases). The CDR3 runs to 14 residues. V lost 2 bases, J lost 2 bases, and 10 bases lay in between. CDR1 and CDR2 from the germline V gene are MNHEY and SVGAGI. CDR3 amino acids: CASSYGGLTYEQYF. Here the CDR3 DNA reads TGTGCCAGCAGTTACGGCGGGTTAACCTACGAGCAGTACTTC.

The J gene is TRBJ1-2, the V gene TRBV5-1, with a tentative D call TRBD1 (6 bases). The CDR3 covers 14 residues. Germline V gene data show CDR1 as SGHRS and CDR2 as YFSETQ. The V gene lost 0 bases and the J gene lost 2 bases, with 8 bases spanning the gap. DNA for the CDR3: TGCGCCAGCAGCTTGGACAGGGCCAACTATGGCTACACCTTC. Translating gives CASSLDRANYGYTF.

This clone came up a few times. J is TRBJ2-2 and V is TRBV7-9, with unresolved D. The germline gives CDR1 SEHNR, CDR2 FQNEAQ (reference sequence). This CDR3 has 12 residues. Between the trimmed V and J ends, which lost 4 bases and 6 bases, there was a span of 6 bases. The CDR3: CASSSAAGELFF. In DNA, the CDR3 is TGTGCCAGCAGCTCCGCGGCCGGGGAGCTGTTTTTT.

This chain links TRBV19 with TRBJ1-1, with D unclear. CDR3 length equals 13 residues. The V gene's germline CDR1 is LNHDA and CDR2 SQIVND (reference sequence). Trimming cost V 5 bases and J 6 bases, with 13 bases left between them. CDR3 nucleotide sequence: TGTGCCAGTAGTTGGGGAGAATGGGCTGAAGCTTTCTTT. This translates into CASSWGEWAEAFF.

J is TRBJ1-4 and V is TRBV30, with unresolved D. Trimming left V 1 base short and J 3 bases short, with 6 bases between. The germline CDR1 and CDR2 sequences are GTSNPN and SVGIG (reference sequence). The CDR3 loop spans 13 amino acids. CDR3 bases: TGTGCCTGGAGTGATCAGTCTAATGAAAAACTGTTTTTT. Translated: CAWSDQSNEKLFF. The full variable domain, its missing parts supplied by reference TRBV30 and TRBJ1-4, is SQTIHQWPATLVQPVGSPLSLECTVEGTSNPNLYWYRQAAGRGLQLLFYSVGIGQISSEVPQNLSASRPQDRQFILSSKKLLLSDSGFYLCAWSDQSNEKLFFGSGTQLSVL.

The chain is built from TRBV11-2 and TRBJ2-7; 9 positions agree with TRBD2. In germline, CDR1 is SGHAT, CDR2 FQNNGV. The CDR3 has 18 residues. The V gene end was trimmed by 0 bases and the J gene end by 5 bases; junction bases not matched to a gene: 14. As DNA, the CDR3 is TGTGCCAGCAGCTTAGATCTCTTCTCGCTAGCGGGGAGCCACGAGCAGTACTTC. This gives the protein CASSLDLFSLAGSHEQYF.

V is TRBV5-1 and J is TRBJ1-1; a weak D match, TRBD1 (5 bases). V lost 2 bases and J 6 bases, leaving 14 bases between the germline ends. Germline CDR1 and CDR2: SGHRS and YFSETQ. The CDR3 contains 14 residues. As DNA, the CDR3 is TGCGCCAGCAGCTTCTGGGAGGGGTCTCCTGAAGCTTTCTTT. Translated: CASSFWEGSPEAFF.

Only one count was recorded for this clone. The rearrangement links TRBV27 to TRBJ2-1, with 7 bases that match TRBD1. There are 16 residues in the CDR3. After removal of 6 bases from V and 0 bases from J, the junction contained 8 bases not matched to a gene. The germline V gene encodes CDR1 MNHEY and CDR2 SMNVEV (reference sequence). CDR3 DNA: TGTGCCAGCAGAGGGACGGGACAGAGCTCCTACAATGAGCAGTTCTTC. Encoded protein: CASRGTGQSSYNEQFF.

CDR3 coding DNA: TGCGCCAGCAGCCAAGGGGAAGCGGTAACCTACGAGCAGTACTTC. This encodes CASSQGEAVTYEQYF. This chain links TRBV4-1 with TRBJ2-7; D may be TRBD2 (5 bases). The CDR3 covers 15 residues. Per the germline V gene, CDR1 is MGHRA and CDR2 is YSYEKL. Between the trimmed V and J ends, which lost 1 base and 2 bases, there was a span of 12 bases.

The chain joins TRBV15 to TRBJ1-3; D is unclear. Germline CDR1 reads LNHNV; CDR2 reads YYDKDF (reference sequence). V dropped 0 bases and J dropped 4 bases, with 16 bases sitting between them. This CDR3 comprises 17 residues. CDR3 sequence reads: CATSRDPMGPVGNTIYF. In DNA, the CDR3 is TGTGCCACCAGCAGAGATCCAATGGGCCCGGTCGGAAACACCATATATTTT.